This TCR beta chain was identified in a study of shared clonotypes between healthy human individuals. Germline-derived CDR1 and CDR2 are LNHDA and SQIVND (reference sequence). The CDR3 extends over 14 amino acids. V gave up 5 bases and J gave up 7 bases, with 17 bases separating them. This was a deep-level run. TCRdb keeps only in-frame clones here, not all; method: immunoSEQ multiplex PCR. The table includes about 1 million clones, about 75% detected once. This receptor was obtained from a man aged 18 to 30 in good health. The sequenced material came from memory CD4+ T cells sorted from blood. Noted subset: CD45RA-negative fraction. V and J are TRBV19 and TRBJ1-1; D is possibly TRBD1 (5 bases). This CDR3 is CASSVGKRGYEAFF. CDR3 DNA sequence: TGTGCCAGTAGTGTAGGGAAGAGGGGCTATGAAGCTTTCTTT.